This T cell receptor (beta chain) originates from a study of vaccination effects on CD4 cells after COVID-19. Profiling relied on immunoSEQ multiplex PCR, and the TCRdb table lists in-frame clones only, not all of them. The sample holds roughly 23,000 clones, 73% seen once. The study, taken as a whole, reports: Substantial clonal contraction characterized both infection- and vaccine-induced clones late after vaccination.

Comments on this clone: What it binds is not known.

The CDR3 has 14 amino acids. V was clipped by 2 bases and J by 1 base, with 8 bases between them. Germline V gene data show CDR1 as ENHRY and CDR2 as SYGVKD. Viral peptide pool expansion of antigen-specific CD4+ T cells preceded sequencing in the ViraFEST assay. Scientists isolated CD4+ T cells after a roughly nine-day culture period ended. V and J are TRBV10-3 and TRBJ2-5; D may be TRBD2 (5 bases). This receptor was taken from a human donor who received a COVID-19 vaccine. Sequences were derived from CD4+ T cells from PBMCs cultured with HCoV-229E spike peptides, sampled before COVID-19 vaccination. The CDR3 bases are TGTGCCATCAGTGAGGGACTCAGCCAAGAGACCCAGTACTTC. Residues: CAISEGLSQETQYF.